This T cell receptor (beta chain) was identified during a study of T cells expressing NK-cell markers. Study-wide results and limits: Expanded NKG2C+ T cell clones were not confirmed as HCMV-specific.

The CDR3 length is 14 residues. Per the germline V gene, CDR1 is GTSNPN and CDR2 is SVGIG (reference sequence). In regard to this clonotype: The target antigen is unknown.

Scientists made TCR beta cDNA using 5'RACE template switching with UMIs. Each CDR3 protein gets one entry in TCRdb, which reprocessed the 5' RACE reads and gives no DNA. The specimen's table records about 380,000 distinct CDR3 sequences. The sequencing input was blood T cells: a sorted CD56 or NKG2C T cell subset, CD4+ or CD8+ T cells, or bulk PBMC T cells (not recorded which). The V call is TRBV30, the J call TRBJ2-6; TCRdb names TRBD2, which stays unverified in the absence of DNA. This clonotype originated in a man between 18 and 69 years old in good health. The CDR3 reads CAWARGSGANVLTF.